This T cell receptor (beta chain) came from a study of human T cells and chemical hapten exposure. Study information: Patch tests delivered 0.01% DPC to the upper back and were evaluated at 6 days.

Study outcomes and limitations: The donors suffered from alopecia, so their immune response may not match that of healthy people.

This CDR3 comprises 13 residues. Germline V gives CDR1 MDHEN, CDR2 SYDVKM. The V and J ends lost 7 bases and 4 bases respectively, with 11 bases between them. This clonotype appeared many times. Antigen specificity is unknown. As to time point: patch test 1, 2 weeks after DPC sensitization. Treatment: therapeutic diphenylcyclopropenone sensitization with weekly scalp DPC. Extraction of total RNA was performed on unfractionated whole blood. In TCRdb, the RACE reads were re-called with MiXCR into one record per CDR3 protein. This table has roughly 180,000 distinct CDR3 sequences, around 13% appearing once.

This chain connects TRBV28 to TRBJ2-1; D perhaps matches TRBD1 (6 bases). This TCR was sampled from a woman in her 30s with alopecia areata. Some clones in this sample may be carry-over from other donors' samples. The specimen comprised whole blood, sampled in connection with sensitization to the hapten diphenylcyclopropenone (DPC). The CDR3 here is CASTLGGYNEQFF. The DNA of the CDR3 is TGTGCCAGCACCCTAGGGGGTTACAATGAGCAGTTCTTC.